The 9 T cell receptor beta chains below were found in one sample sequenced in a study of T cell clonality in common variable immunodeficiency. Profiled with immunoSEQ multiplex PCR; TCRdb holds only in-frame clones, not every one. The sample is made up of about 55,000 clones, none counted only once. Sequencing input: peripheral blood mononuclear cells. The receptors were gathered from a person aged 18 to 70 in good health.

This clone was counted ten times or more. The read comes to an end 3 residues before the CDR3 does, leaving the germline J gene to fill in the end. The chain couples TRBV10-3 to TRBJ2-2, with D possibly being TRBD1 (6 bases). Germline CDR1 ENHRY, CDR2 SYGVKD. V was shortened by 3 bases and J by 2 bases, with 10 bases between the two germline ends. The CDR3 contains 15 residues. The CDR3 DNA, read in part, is TGTGCCATCAGTGAAACAGGGTCCAACACCGGGGAG. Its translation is CAISETGSNTGE. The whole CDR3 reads CAISETGSNTGELFF.

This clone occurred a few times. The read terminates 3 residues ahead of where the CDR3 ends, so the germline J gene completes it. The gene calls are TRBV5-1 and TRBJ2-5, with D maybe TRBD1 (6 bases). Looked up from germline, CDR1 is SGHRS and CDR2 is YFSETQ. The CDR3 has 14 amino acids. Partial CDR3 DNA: TGCGCCAGCAGCTTGGGGACAGCCACAGATACC. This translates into CASSLGTATDT. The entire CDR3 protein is CASSLGTATDTQYF.

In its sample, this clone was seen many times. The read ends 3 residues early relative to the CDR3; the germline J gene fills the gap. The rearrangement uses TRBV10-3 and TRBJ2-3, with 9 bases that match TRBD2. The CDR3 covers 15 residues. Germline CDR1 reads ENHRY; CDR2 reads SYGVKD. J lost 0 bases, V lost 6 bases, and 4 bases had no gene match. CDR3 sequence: CAIRRTSASTDTQYF. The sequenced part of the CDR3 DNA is TGTGCCATCAGGAGGACTAGCGCTAGCACAGATACG.

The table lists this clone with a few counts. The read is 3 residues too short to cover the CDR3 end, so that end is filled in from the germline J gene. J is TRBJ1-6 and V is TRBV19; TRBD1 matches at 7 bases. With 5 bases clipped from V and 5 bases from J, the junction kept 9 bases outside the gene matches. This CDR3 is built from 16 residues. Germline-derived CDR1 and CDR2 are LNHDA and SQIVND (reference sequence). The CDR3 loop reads CASSARGQWDNSPLHF. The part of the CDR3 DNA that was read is TGTGCCAGTAGTGCCCGGGGACAGTGGGATAATTCACCC.

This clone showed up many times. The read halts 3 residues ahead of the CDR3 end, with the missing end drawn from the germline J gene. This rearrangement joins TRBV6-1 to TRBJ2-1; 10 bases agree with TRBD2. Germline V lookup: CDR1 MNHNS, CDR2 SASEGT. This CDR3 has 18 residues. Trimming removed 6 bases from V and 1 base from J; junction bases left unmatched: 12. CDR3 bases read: TGTGCCAGCAGGGAACATCCCCTACTAGCGGGATCCTACAATGAG. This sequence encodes CASREHPLLAGSYNE. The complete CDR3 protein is CASREHPLLAGSYNEQFF.

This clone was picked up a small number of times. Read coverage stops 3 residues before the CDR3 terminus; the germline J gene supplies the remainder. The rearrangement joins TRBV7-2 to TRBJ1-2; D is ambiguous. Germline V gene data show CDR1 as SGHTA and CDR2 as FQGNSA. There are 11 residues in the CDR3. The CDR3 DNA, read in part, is TGTGCCAGCAGGGTTTACAATGAC. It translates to CASRVYND. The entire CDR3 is CASRVYNDYTF.

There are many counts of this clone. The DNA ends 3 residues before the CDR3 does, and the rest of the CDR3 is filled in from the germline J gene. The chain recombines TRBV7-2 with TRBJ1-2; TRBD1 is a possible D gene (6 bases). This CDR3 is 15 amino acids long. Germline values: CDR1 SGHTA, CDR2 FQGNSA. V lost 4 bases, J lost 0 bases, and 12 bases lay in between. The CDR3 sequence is CASSSGGAPNYGYTF. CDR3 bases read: TGTGCCAGCAGCTCCGGGGGGGCCCCTAACTATGGC.

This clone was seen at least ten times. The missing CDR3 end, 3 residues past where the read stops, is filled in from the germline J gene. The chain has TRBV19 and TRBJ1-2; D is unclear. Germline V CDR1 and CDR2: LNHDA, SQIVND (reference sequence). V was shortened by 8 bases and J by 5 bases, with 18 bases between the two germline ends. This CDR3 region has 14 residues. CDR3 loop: CASSPPSGLYGYTF. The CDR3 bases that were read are TGTGCCAGTTCTCCCCCGAGCGGGTTATATGGC.

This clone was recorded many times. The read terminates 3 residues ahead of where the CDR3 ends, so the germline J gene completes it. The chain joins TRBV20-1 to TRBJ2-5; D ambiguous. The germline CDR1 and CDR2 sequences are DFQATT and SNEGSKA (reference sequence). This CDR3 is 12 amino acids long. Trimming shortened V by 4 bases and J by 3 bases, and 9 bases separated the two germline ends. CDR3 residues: CSAIYRKETQYF. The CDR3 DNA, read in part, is TGCAGTGCTATTTACAGAAAAGAGACC.